This TCR beta chain was captured by sequencing in a study of shared clonotypes between healthy human individuals. CDR3 length: 13 residues. Losses at the gene ends were 4 bases for V and 4 bases for J; bases not matched to a gene: 3. Germline CDR1 is SEHNR and CDR2 is FQNEAQ (reference sequence). The method was immunoSEQ multiplex PCR; TCRdb's version includes in-frame clones alone and lacks a portion of them. The sample contains roughly 2.6 million clones, approximately 94% of which appear only once. Material: naive CD4+ T cells sorted from blood. The subset is: CD45RA+ positively selected. This receptor was identified in a young man in good health. The rearrangement joins TRBV7-9 to TRBJ1-2; 7 positions agree with TRBD1. CDR3 sequence (DNA): TGTGCCAGCAGCTCACAGGGGTTCTATGGCTACACCTTC. Translated: CASSSQGFYGYTF.